This T cell receptor beta chain was captured by sequencing in a study of blood T cell repertoires in COVID-19. Study context: Samples representing acute and convalescent COVID-19 were sourced from the United States, Italy and Spain. T cells, B-cell-depleted T cells, or PBMCs supplied cDNA or gDNA.

Authors' processing steps: Amplification from reference gene primers served as the basis for estimated nucleated cell counts. Sequencing was performed with immunoSEQ multiplex PCR; in TCRdb, only in-frame clones are kept and a portion is missing. From that table come the V and J calls and clone size; the DNA was used to work out D and trimming. The data hold 410,000 or so clones, with over 75% observed a single time. While infection was still active, Seattle patients were enrolled and then followed longitudinally. This CDR3 is built from 14 residues. V trimming: 4 bases; J trimming: 6 bases; junction bases outside the gene matches: 9. Germline CDR1 reads SGHDT; CDR2 reads YYEEEE.

The sequence was collected from a woman between 40 and 55 years old with COVID-19, enrolled during active disease. The sequencing input was peripheral blood. The chain joins TRBV5-6 to TRBJ1-1; the match to TRBD1 covers 7 bases. As DNA, the CDR3 is TGTGCCAGCAGCCGACGACAGGGAAAGGCTGAAGCTTTCTTT. Protein product: CASSRRQGKAEAFF.